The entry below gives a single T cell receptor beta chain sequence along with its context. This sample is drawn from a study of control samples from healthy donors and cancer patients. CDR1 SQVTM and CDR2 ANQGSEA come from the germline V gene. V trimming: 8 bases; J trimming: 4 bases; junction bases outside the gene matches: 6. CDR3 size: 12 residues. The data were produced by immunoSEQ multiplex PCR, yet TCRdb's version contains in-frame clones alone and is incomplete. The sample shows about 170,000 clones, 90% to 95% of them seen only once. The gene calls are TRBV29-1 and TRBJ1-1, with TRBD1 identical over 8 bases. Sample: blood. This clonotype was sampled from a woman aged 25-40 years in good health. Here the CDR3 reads CSSQGAVTEAFF. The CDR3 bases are TGCAGCTCCCAGGGGGCGGTCACTGAAGCTTTCTTT.